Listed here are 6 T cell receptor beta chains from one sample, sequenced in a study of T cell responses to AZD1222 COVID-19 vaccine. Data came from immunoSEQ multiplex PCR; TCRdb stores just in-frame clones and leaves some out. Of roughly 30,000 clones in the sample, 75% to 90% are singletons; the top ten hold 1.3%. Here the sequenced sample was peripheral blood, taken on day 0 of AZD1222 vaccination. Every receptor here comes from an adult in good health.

The CDR3 spells CATSDPTAGGETQYF. The CDR3 DNA reads TGTGCCACCAGTGATCCGACCGCCGGGGGGGAGACCCAGTACTTC. The rearrangement joins TRBV24-1 to TRBJ2-5, with 7 bases identical to TRBD2. The CDR3 covers 15 residues. The V and J ends lost 3 bases and 5 bases, in that order; junction bases with no gene match: 8. The germline V gene encodes CDR1 KGHDR and CDR2 SFDVKD.

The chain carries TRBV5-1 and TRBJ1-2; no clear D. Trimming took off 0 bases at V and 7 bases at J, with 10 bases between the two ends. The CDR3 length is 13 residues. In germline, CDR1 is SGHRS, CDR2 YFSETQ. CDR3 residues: CASSLELTGGYTF. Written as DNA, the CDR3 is TGCGCCAGCAGCTTGGAATTGACCGGTGGCTACACCTTC.

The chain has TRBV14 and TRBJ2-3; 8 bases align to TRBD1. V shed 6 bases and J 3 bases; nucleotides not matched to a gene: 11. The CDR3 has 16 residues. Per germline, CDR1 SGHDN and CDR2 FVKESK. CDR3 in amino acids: CASSRQGTGFTDTQYF. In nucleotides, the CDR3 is TGTGCCAGCAGTCGCCAGGGGACAGGTTTTACAGATACGCAGTATTTT.

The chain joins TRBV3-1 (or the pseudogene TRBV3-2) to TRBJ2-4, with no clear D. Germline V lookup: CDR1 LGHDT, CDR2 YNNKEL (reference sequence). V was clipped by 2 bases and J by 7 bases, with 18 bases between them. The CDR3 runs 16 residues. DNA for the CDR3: TGTGCCAGCAGCCAATACACCCTGGCGCCCCTGAACATTCAGTACTTC. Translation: CASSQYTLAPLNIQYF.

The CDR3 bases are TGTGCCAGCCGCCCTGTGGAGGGCACTGAAGCTTTCTTT. It codes for CASRPVEGTEAFF. This chain connects TRBV7-9 to TRBJ1-1; D is undetermined. V lost 8 bases, J lost 4 bases, and 14 bases lay in between. This CDR3 has 13 amino acids. Germline CDR1 reads SEHNR; CDR2 reads FQNEAQ (reference sequence).

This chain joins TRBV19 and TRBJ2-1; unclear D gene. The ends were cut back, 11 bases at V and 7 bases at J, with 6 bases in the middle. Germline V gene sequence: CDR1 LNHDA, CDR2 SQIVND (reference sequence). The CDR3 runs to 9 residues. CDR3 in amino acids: CARCNEQFF. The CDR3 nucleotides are TGTGCCCGGTGTAATGAGCAGTTCTTC.